The 32 T cell receptor beta chains reported below all come from one sample, sequenced in a study of graft-versus-host responses after intestinal transplantation. Tissue from the graft was processed to free its intraepithelial and lamina propria lymphocytes. Measured with immunoSEQ multiplex PCR; TCRdb has only the in-frame clones, and not every one. This sample yields about 60,000 clones, of which around nine tenths are seen a single time; under 2% belongs to the top ten. The sample consisted of ileum tissue, taken 350 to 400 days after transplant. These receptors were taken from a human patient who received an intestinal transplant, so some T cells may come from the graft donor.

This clone was seen a few times. The V call is TRBV7-3, the J call TRBJ2-5, with no clear D. Between the trimmed V and J ends, which lost 4 bases and 4 bases, there was a span of 10 bases. This CDR3 region has 13 residues. Germline-derived CDR1 and CDR2 are SGHTA and FQGTGA. The CDR3 reads CASSSGRGETQYF. CDR3 nucleotide sequence: TGTGCCAGCAGCTCTGGCCGAGGAGAGACCCAGTACTTC.

V and J are TRBV4-1 and TRBJ1-5; D may be TRBD1 (5 bases). Looked up from germline, CDR1 is MGHRA and CDR2 is YSYEKL. The CDR3 totals 17 residues. V was pared by 5 bases and J by 2 bases, with 19 bases between. The CDR3 sequence: CASSFQDLSRGNQPQHF. CDR3 DNA: TGCGCCAGCAGCTTCCAAGATCTCAGCAGGGGCAATCAGCCCCAGCATTTT.

The chain couples TRBV20-1 to TRBJ2-2; no definite D call. Trimming left V 1 base short and J 7 bases short, with 4 bases between. Germline-derived CDR1 and CDR2 are DFQATT and SNEGSKA (reference sequence). CDR3 length equals 11 residues. The CDR3 sequence is CSARVYGELFF. The CDR3 DNA follows: TGCAGTGCTAGAGTCTACGGGGAGCTGTTTTTT.

The chain couples TRBV5-1 to TRBJ2-5, with 12 bases identical to TRBD1. V shed 3 bases and J 6 bases; nucleotides not matched to a gene: 12. The CDR3 length is 17 residues. Germline CDR1 SGHRS, CDR2 YFSETQ. Written as DNA, the CDR3 is TGCGCCAGCAGCTCGAGCCCACCGGGACAGGGGGCAAAGACCCAGTACTTC. It codes for CASSSSPPGQGAKTQYF.

The V gene is TRBV6-5, the J gene TRBJ2-1; TRBD2 might be the D (5 bases). The germline V and J ends were trimmed by 4 bases and 9 bases, with 13 bases remaining between them. The CDR3 runs 13 residues. Germline V CDR1 and CDR2: MNHEY, SVGAGI. CDR3: CASSFPAGSEQFF. CDR3 nucleotides: TGTGCCAGCAGTTTTCCGGCGGGTTCTGAGCAGTTCTTC.

The chain employs TRBV6-6 and TRBJ2-1; 9 bases are shared with TRBD2. In germline, CDR1 is MNHNY, CDR2 SVGAGI (reference sequence). This CDR3 is built from 16 residues. The V gene end was trimmed by 1 base and the J gene end by 4 bases; junction bases not matched to a gene: 5. In DNA form, the CDR3 reads TGTGCCAGCAGTTACTTCCCAGCGGGAGGATACAATGAGCAGTTCTTC. It specifies CASSYFPAGGYNEQFF.

V gene TRBV4-2 combines with J gene TRBJ2-1; D unresolved. CDR1 is LGHNA, CDR2 YNFKEQ, per germline. The CDR3 spans 16 residues. The germline V and J ends were trimmed by 4 bases and 2 bases, with 15 bases remaining between them. In DNA form, the CDR3 reads TGTGCCAGCAGCCCCCCTAGGAGCCCTACCTACAATGAGCAGTTCTTC. Encoded protein: CASSPPRSPTYNEQFF.

V is TRBV6-5 and J is TRBJ2-7; D possibly corresponds to TRBD1 (6 bases). V was shortened by 10 bases and J by 5 bases, with 21 bases between the two germline ends. The CDR3 runs to 14 residues. CDR1 is MNHEY, CDR2 SVGAGI, per germline. CDR3 DNA sequence: TGTGCCACCAAACCTTCGACAGGATCTCACGAGCAGTACTTC. Protein product: CATKPSTGSHEQYF.

The chain has TRBV5-5 and TRBJ1-2; 8 bases line up with TRBD1. V dropped 2 bases and J dropped 6; count of bases not matched to a gene: 3. The CDR3 sequence is 13 residues long. Germline V CDR1 and CDR2: SGHKS, YYEKEE (reference sequence). DNA for the CDR3: TGTGCCAGCAGCTTAGGACAGGGAGATGGCTACACCTTC. It translates to CASSLGQGDGYTF.

The chain couples TRBV28 to TRBJ2-1, with a possible D match to TRBD2 (7 bases). The CDR3 totals 15 residues. Germline CDR1 is MDHEN and CDR2 is SYDVKM. Trimming took 4 bases from V and 6 from J, leaving 16 bases between them. CDR3 loop: CASSSRGGEANEQFF. CDR3 coding DNA: TGTGCCAGCAGTTCCCGAGGGGGGGAAGCCAATGAGCAGTTCTTC.

The chain employs TRBV6-5 and TRBJ2-7; D perhaps matches TRBD1 (7 bases). Germline CDR1 reads MNHEY; CDR2 reads SVGAGI. The CDR3 length is 14 residues. V was cut by 6 bases and J by 0 bases, with 12 bases left in between. For the CDR3, the DNA is TGTGCCAGCAGGTTCCAGGGGGGCTCCTACGAGCAGTACTTC. Its protein is CASRFQGGSYEQYF.

With regard to this clone: Other DNA sequences of this sample code for an identical CDR3. The chain recombines TRBV6-1 with TRBJ1-3; D gene uncertain. Germline CDR1 MNHNS, CDR2 SASEGT. This CDR3 region has 11 residues. Trimming took 4 bases from V and 4 from J, leaving 2 bases between them. CDR3 sequence (DNA): TGTGCCAGCAGTGTGGGAAACACCATATATTTT. It encodes CASSVGNTIYF.

The rearrangement joins TRBV6-5 to TRBJ2-5; unclear D gene. V was pared by 6 bases and J by 5 bases, with 16 bases between. This CDR3 region has 14 residues. Per the germline V gene, CDR1 is MNHEY and CDR2 is SVGAGI. The CDR3 DNA is TGTGCCAGCAGCCTTAGGTCCCTGTTTGAGACCCAGTACTTC. It specifies CASSLRSLFETQYF.

The rearrangement links TRBV6-5 to TRBJ2-7; a weak D match, TRBD2 (6 bases). The CDR3 has 15 residues. V was clipped by 2 bases and J by 5 bases, with 16 bases between them. CDR1 and CDR2 from the germline V gene are MNHEY and SVGAGI. This chain's CDR3 is CASSYGQGAGDEQYF. For the CDR3, the DNA is TGTGCCAGCAGTTACGGGCAGGGAGCGGGCGACGAGCAGTACTTC.

This clone occurred once. V gene TRBV6-4 combines with J gene TRBJ2-3; TRBD1 matches at 10 bases. CDR1 and CDR2 from the germline V gene are MRHNA and SNTAGT. CDR3 length: 15 amino acids. J was trimmed by 4 bases and V by 4 bases; bases with no gene match: 5. The CDR3 spells CASSAGQGNSDTQYF. The CDR3 bases are TGTGCCAGCAGTGCGGGACAGGGGAATTCAGATACGCAGTATTTT.

The chain recombines TRBV5-1 with TRBJ2-5, with D hard to call. V lost 0 bases to trimming and J lost 2 bases, with 8 bases between them. The CDR3 length is 14 residues. Germline-derived CDR1 and CDR2 are SGHRS and YFSETQ. CDR3 sequence: CASSLAGFQETQYF. The CDR3 DNA sequence: TGCGCCAGCAGCTTGGCCGGGTTTCAAGAGACCCAGTACTTC. Combining the CDR3 with reference TRBV5-1 and TRBJ2-5 gives the whole variable domain KAGVTQTPRYLIKTRGQQVTLSCSPISGHRSVSWYQQTPGQGLQFLFEYFSETQRNKGNFPGRFSGRQFSNSRSEMNVSTLELGDSALYLCASSLAGFQETQYFGPGTRLLVL.

This clone has more than one count but fewer than ten. The chain joins TRBV12-5 to TRBJ1-4; D gene ambiguous. CDR3 size: 16 residues. Germline-derived CDR1 and CDR2 are LGHNT and FRNRAP. Trimming stripped 3 bases from V and 0 bases from J, with 11 bases between. CDR3 coding DNA: TGTGCTAGTGGTTTCAGCTCACTAGCAACTAATGAAAAACTGTTTTTT. Residues: CASGFSSLATNEKLFF.

CDR3 loop: CASSLTGAGNTIYF. Here the CDR3 DNA reads TGTGCCAGCAGCTTAACGGGAGCCGGAAACACCATATATTTT. This rearrangement joins TRBV11-3 to TRBJ1-3; the D is unclear. This CDR3 comprises 14 residues. CDR1 is SGHNT and CDR2 is YENEEA in the germline V gene. V was trimmed by 2 bases and J by 4 bases, leaving 9 bases between them. Using reference TRBV11-3 and TRBJ1-3 for the parts outside the CDR3, the full variable domain is EAGVVQSPRYKIIEKKQPVAFWCNPISGHNTLYWYLQNLGQGPELLIRYENEEAVDDSQLPKDRFSAERLKGVDSTLKIQPAELGDSAVYLCASSLTGAGNTIYFGEGSWLTVV.

The chain couples TRBV19 to TRBJ2-5, with 7 bases matching TRBD2. From germline, CDR1 is LNHDA and CDR2 SQIVND (reference sequence). J gave up 3 bases and V 4 bases, and 2 bases lay outside the gene matches. CDR3 length: 13 amino acids. CDR3 coding DNA: TGTGCCAGTAGTAGCGGGGGTGAAGAGACCCAGTACTTC. Protein product: CASSSGGEETQYF.

V gene TRBV7-9 combines with J gene TRBJ2-7; TRBD1 might be the D (5 bases). The V and J ends lost 5 bases and 3 bases respectively, with 14 bases between them. The CDR3 loop spans 14 amino acids. Germline V CDR1 and CDR2: SEHNR, FQNEAQ (reference sequence). In DNA form, the CDR3 reads TGTGCCAGCAGCCCATCGGACATGAACTACGAGCAGTACTTC. Translating gives CASSPSDMNYEQYF. Full variable domain (remainder filled in from reference TRBV7-9 and TRBJ2-7): DTGVSQNPRHKITKRGQNVTFRCDPISEHNRLYWYRQTLGQGPEFLTYFQNEAQLEKSRLLSDRFSAERPKGSFSTLEIQRTEQGDSAMYLCASSPSDMNYEQYFGPGTRLTVT.

CDR3: CASSLFDSPLHF. CDR3 sequence (DNA): TGTGCCAGCAGTTTATTTGATTCACCCCTCCACTTT. The V gene is TRBV28, the J gene TRBJ1-6; D not certain. The CDR3 runs 12 residues. Germline CDR1 and CDR2: MDHEN and SYDVKM. Trimming took 1 base from V and 8 from J, leaving 3 bases between them. Complete variable domain (other parts from reference TRBV28 and TRBJ1-6): DVKVTQSSRYLVKRTGEKVFLECVQDMDHENMFWYRQDPGLGLRLIYFSYDVKMKEKGDIPEGYSVSREKKERFSLILESASTNQTSMYLCASSLFDSPLHFGNGTRLTVT.

This chain joins TRBV6-5 and TRBJ2-7; maybe TRBD1 (5 bases). V was trimmed by 2 bases and J by 4 bases, leaving 12 bases between them. The CDR3 length is 14 residues. Germline assignment: CDR1 MNHEY and CDR2 SVGAGI. CDR3 in amino acids: CASSYRGSRYEQYF. CDR3 in DNA: TGTGCCAGCAGTTACAGGGGTAGCAGGTACGAGCAGTACTTC.

The rearrangement links TRBV7-6 to TRBJ1-4, with TRBD1 as a possible D gene (6 bases). The CDR3 totals 14 residues. Trimming removed 1 base from V and 5 bases from J, with 8 bases in between. Germline-derived CDR1 and CDR2 are SGHVS and FNYEAQ. The CDR3 DNA follows: TGTGCCAGCAGCTTAGGGGGGCCGAATGAAAAACTGTTTTTT. This sequence encodes CASSLGGPNEKLFF.

V gene TRBV12-5 combines with J gene TRBJ1-3; D is ambiguous. The CDR3 consists of 16 residues. V was trimmed by 0 bases and J by 0 bases, leaving 9 bases between them. CDR1 and CDR2 from the germline V gene are LGHNT and FRNRAP. CDR3 coding DNA: TGTGCTAGTGGTTTGGTACTTCAAGCCTCTGGAAACACCATATATTTT. Residues: CASGLVLQASGNTIYF.

The genes are TRBV5-1 and TRBJ1-1; no clear D gene. V was cut by 7 bases and J by 4 bases, with 14 bases left in between. Germline CDR1 reads SGHRS; CDR2 reads YFSETQ. This CDR3 comprises 13 residues. The CDR3 is CASCYLIGTEAFF. The CDR3 region has the DNA TGCGCCAGCTGCTACCTGATCGGCACTGAAGCTTTCTTT.

This chain connects TRBV5-4 to TRBJ2-3; the match to TRBD2 covers 11 bases. This CDR3 comprises 20 residues. From germline, CDR1 is SGHNT and CDR2 YYREEE (reference sequence). The ends lost 2 bases at V and 2 bases at J; junction bases unmatched: 16. CDR3 residues: CASSFRLAGGPNPFTDTQYF. The CDR3 DNA sequence: TGTGCCAGCAGCTTCAGATTAGCGGGAGGGCCTAATCCCTTCACAGATACGCAGTATTTT.

This clone was seen just once. An end of the junction does not agree with germline; a read error may underlie this. Other DNA sequences of this sample code for an identical CDR3. The CDR3 DNA follows: TGCGCCAGCAGTTTATGGGGATCCAATCAGCCCCAGCATTTT. Translating it yields CASSLWGSNQPQHF. The chain uses TRBV28 and TRBJ1-5; D is ambiguous. This CDR3 region has 14 residues. Germline CDR1 is MDHEN and CDR2 is SYDVKM.

The CDR3 bases are TGTGCCAGCAGCCCGGGACTAGCGGGAGGCTACGAGCAGTACTTC. It encodes CASSPGLAGGYEQYF. The chain carries TRBV5-4 and TRBJ2-7; 15 bases align to TRBD2. CDR1 and CDR2 (germline): SGHNT, YYREEE (reference sequence). V was pared by 4 bases and J by 3 bases, with 2 bases of the junction left unmatched. The CDR3 has 15 residues.

The gene calls are TRBV2 and TRBJ1-5, with a possible D match to TRBD1 (5 bases). Germline CDR1 and CDR2: SNHLY and FYNNEI. The CDR3 is 15 residues long. V dropped 7 bases and J dropped 1 base, with 14 bases sitting between them. The CDR3 sequence: CASTEGLGSNQPQHF. The CDR3 DNA reads TGTGCCAGCACCGAGGGACTAGGGAGCAATCAGCCCCAGCATTTT. Looking up the rest from reference TRBV2 and TRBJ1-5 gives the full variable domain: EPEVTQTPSHQVTQMGQEVILRCVPISNHLYFYWYRQILGQKVEFLVSFYNNEISEKSEIFDDQFSVERPDGSNFTLKIRSTKLEDSAMYFCASTEGLGSNQPQHFGDGTRLSIL.

This chain links TRBV4-1 with TRBJ1-3; D is undetermined. Per germline, CDR1 MGHRA and CDR2 YSYEKL. There are 11 residues in the CDR3. V was cut by 5 bases and J by 4 bases, with 3 bases left in between. The CDR3 nucleotides are TGCGCCAGCAGCGAGGGAAACACCATATATTTT. Protein: CASSEGNTIYF.

Remarks on this clone: The germline gene is not matched at one end of the junction; a read error may be the cause. The sample contains more than one DNA sequence encoding this CDR3. The chain combines TRBV9 with TRBJ1-5, with 7 bases lining up with TRBD1. The CDR3 sequence is 16 residues long. Looked up from germline, CDR1 is SGDLS and CDR2 is YYNGEE. The chain's CDR3 is CASSARDRNSNQPQHF. CDR3 in DNA: TGTGCCAGCAGCGCAAGGGACAGAAATAGCAATCAGCCCCAGCATTTC.

The genes are TRBV4-1 and TRBJ2-7, with TRBD2 matching over 13 bases. This CDR3 is 16 amino acids long. V shed 0 bases, J shed 7 bases, and the junction held 6 bases outside the gene matches. Germline assignment: CDR1 MGHRA and CDR2 YSYEKL. CDR3 sequence (DNA): TGCGCCAGCAGCCAAGACGGACTAGCGGGAGCCGGGGAGCAGTACTTC. The encoded protein is CASSQDGLAGAGEQYF.